The rows below give T cell receptor beta chains drawn from one sample of a study of identical twins. Each CDR3 protein gets one entry after TCRdb re-called the 5' RACE reads with MiXCR. The sample yields 500,000 to 600,000 distinct CDR3 sequences, around 20% seen once. These data were likewise used in another study, on T cells expressing NK-cell markers.

The sample comprised CD4+ T cells sorted from blood. All receptors derive from a woman under 30 in good health. Both conserved end residues are part of each CDR3. D genes are given only for firm matches. Clone size appears in some rows only: once, few, many, or a class for an expanded clone.

size: -; V: TRBV20-1; D: TRBD2; J: TRBJ2-3; DNA: TGCAGTGGATTGAGCGGGGGCACAGATACGCAGTATTTT; CDR3: CSGLSGGTDTQYF
size: many; V: TRBV2; D: -; J: TRBJ2-1; DNA: TGTGCCAGCCGCGTCCTAATGGCGGACAATGAGCAGTTCTTC; CDR3: CASRVLMADNEQFF
size: -; V: TRBV5-6; D: TRBD2; J: TRBJ2-7; DNA: TGTGCCAGCAGCTTGGGACTAGCGGTCTACTACGAGCAGTACTTC; CDR3: CASSLGLAVYYEQYF
size: -; V: TRBV29-1; D: TRBD2; J: TRBJ2-1; DNA: TGCAGCGTTGGCCGACTAGCGGCCCACAATGAGCAGTTCTTC; CDR3: CSVGRLAAHNEQFF
size: many; V: TRBV29-1; D: -; J: TRBJ2-5; DNA: TGCAGCGGTGGGACAAAACGAGAGACCCAGTACTTC; CDR3: CSGGTKRETQYF
size: -; V: TRBV9; D: -; J: TRBJ2-7; DNA: TGTGCCAGCAGCGTTGGACCATTTTACGAGCAGTACTTC; CDR3: CASSVGPFYEQYF
size: many; V: TRBV12-3/TRBV12-4; D: -; J: TRBJ1-1; DNA: TGTGCCAGCAGTTTAGGTAGGGGTGAAGCTTTCTTT; CDR3: CASSLGRGEAFF
size: many; V: TRBV29-1; D: -; J: TRBJ1-2; DNA: TGCAGCACCTTGAGAGTAACCGATCCTGGCTACACCTTC; CDR3: CSTLRVTDPGYTF
size: few; V: TRBV7-9; D: -; J: TRBJ1-1; DNA: TGTGCCAGCACCAGGACACTGAACACTGAAGCTTTCTTT; CDR3: CASTRTLNTEAFF
size: few; V: TRBV4-3; D: -; J: TRBJ2-3; DNA: TGCGCCAGCAGCCAAGGTCGGGATTCAAATACGCAGTATTTT; CDR3: CASSQGRDSNTQYF
size: -; V: TRBV18; D: -; J: TRBJ2-7; DNA: TGTGCCAGCTCACCAGGGGCAGCAGAAACCTACGAGCAGTACTTC; CDR3: CASSPGAAETYEQYF
size: -; V: TRBV20-1; D: -; J: TRBJ1-6; DNA: TGCAGTGCTAGAGGTTTTCCGGCCTCTTATAATTCACCCCTCCACTTT; CDR3: CSARGFPASYNSPLHF
size: few; V: TRBV4-3; D: -; J: TRBJ2-1; DNA: TGCGCCAGCAGCCCCCGGGCAGGGCGGGATGAGCAGTTCTTC; CDR3: CASSPRAGRDEQFF
size: -; V: TRBV7-3; D: TRBD2; J: TRBJ2-5; DNA: TGTGCCAGCAGCTTAAATCGCGGGGGGGAAGAGACCCAGTACTTC; CDR3: CASSLNRGGEETQYF
size: many; V: TRBV10-3; D: -; J: TRBJ2-2; DNA: TGTGCCATCAGTGAGGGTTCGAGCACCGGGGAGCTGTTTTTT; CDR3: CAISEGSSTGELFF
size: few; V: TRBV4-3; D: TRBD2; J: TRBJ2-3; DNA: TGCGCCAGCAGCCAAGTGAGAACTAGCGAGGATACGCAGTATTTT; CDR3: CASSQVRTSEDTQYF
size: few; V: TRBV4-3; D: TRBD1; J: TRBJ1-2; DNA: TGCGCCAGCAGCCACGAATCGACCGGGACAGCCTATGGCTACACCTTC; CDR3: CASSHESTGTAYGYTF
size: few; V: TRBV20-1; D: -; J: TRBJ2-7; DNA: TGCAGTGCTAGTGACCCCGGGACGGGAACCTACGAGCAGTACTTC; CDR3: CSASDPGTGTYEQYF
size: few; V: TRBV5-5; D: TRBD2; J: TRBJ2-2; DNA: TGTGCCAGCCGAGCAGTAGCGGGAACGAACACCGGGGAGCTGTTTTTT; CDR3: CASRAVAGTNTGELFF
size: many; V: TRBV29-1; D: -; J: TRBJ1-2; DNA: TGCAGCCTGTGGGAGACATCAACTGCAAACTATGGCTACACCTTC; CDR3: CSLWETSTANYGYTF
size: few; V: TRBV29-1; D: -; J: TRBJ1-1; DNA: TGCAGCGCAAAGAGGGGCAGCGATAACACTGAAGCTTTCTTT; CDR3: CSAKRGSDNTEAFF
size: -; V: TRBV12-5; D: -; J: TRBJ1-3; DNA: TGTGCTAGTGCCGACCCCAGGGGTAGTAGATATTTT; CDR3: CASADPRGSRYF
size: -; V: TRBV7-8; D: TRBD1; J: TRBJ2-2; DNA: TGTGCCAGCAGCTTCAGAAGACAGGGGAACACCGGGGAGCTGTTTTTT; CDR3: CASSFRRQGNTGELFF
size: -; V: TRBV7-9; D: TRBD2; J: TRBJ2-4; DNA: TGTGCCAGCAGCTCGATCACTAGCGGGCAAAACATTCAGTACTTC; CDR3: CASSSITSGQNIQYF
size: -; V: TRBV10-3; D: -; J: TRBJ1-2; DNA: TGTGCCATCAGTGAGCGGCAGGGAGAAGGCTACACCTTC; CDR3: CAISERQGEGYTF
size: few; V: TRBV25-1; D: TRBD1; J: TRBJ1-5; DNA: TGTGCCAGCAGTACGACAGGGGACAATCAGCCCCAGCATTTT; CDR3: CASSTTGDNQPQHF
size: few; V: TRBV29-1; D: TRBD1; J: TRBJ1-2; DNA: TGCAGCGTTGACCAAGACAGGGTTAACGGCTACACCTTC; CDR3: CSVDQDRVNGYTF
size: many; V: TRBV5-1; D: TRBD2; J: TRBJ2-1; DNA: TGCGCCAGCAGCTTGGGTGGCGGGAGGTCCAATGAGCAGTTCTTC; CDR3: CASSLGGGRSNEQFF
size: few; V: TRBV5-1; D: -; J: TRBJ1-2; DNA: TGCGCCAGCAGCTTTACGATTAACTATGGCTACACCTTC; CDR3: CASSFTINYGYTF
size: -; V: TRBV27; D: -; J: TRBJ2-1; DNA: TGTGCCAGCAGTTTGGGACTTCGGGCAGGGTGGAATCGTGAGCAGTTCTTC; CDR3: CASSLGLRAGWNREQFF
size: -; V: TRBV7-2; D: TRBD1; J: TRBJ2-3; DNA: TGTGCCAGCAGCTTAGCGCTGGTGGGACAGGGAATCGATACGCAGTATTTT; CDR3: CASSLALVGQGIDTQYF
size: many; V: TRBV12-3/TRBV12-4; D: -; J: TRBJ1-2; DNA: TGTGCCAGCAGTACGACCGGTAACTATGGCTACACCTTC; CDR3: CASSTTGNYGYTF
size: -; V: TRBV7-2; D: -; J: TRBJ2-1; DNA: TGTGCCAGCAGCTCCGGTGATGAGCAGTTCTTC; CDR3: CASSSGDEQFF
size: many; V: TRBV7-2; D: -; J: TRBJ2-3; DNA: TGTGCCAGCAGCTTATCCGGCAGGGGACGCACAGATACGCAGTATTTT; CDR3: CASSLSGRGRTDTQYF
size: few; V: TRBV18; D: -; J: TRBJ2-5; DNA: TGTGCCAGCTCACGTGATTGGATAGCTGGTGAGACCCAGTACTTC; CDR3: CASSRDWIAGETQYF
size: -; V: TRBV10-3; D: TRBD2; J: TRBJ2-2; DNA: TGTGCCATCAGTCAGATAGCGGGAGAGGTATACACCGGGGAGCTGTTTTTT; CDR3: CAISQIAGEVYTGELFF
size: -; V: TRBV7-2; D: -; J: TRBJ2-3; DNA: TGTGCCAGCAGCTGGGCTGGCCTATCATCGCAGTATTTT; CDR3: CASSWAGLSSQYF
size: -; V: TRBV10-3; D: -; J: TRBJ2-3; DNA: TGTGCCATCAGGGAGGGCTCCACAGATACGCAGTATTTT; CDR3: CAIREGSTDTQYF
size: few; V: TRBV12-3/TRBV12-4; D: -; J: TRBJ1-1; DNA: TGTGCCAGCAGTTTTATGGGAATCACTGAAGCTTTCTTT; CDR3: CASSFMGITEAFF
size: many; V: TRBV20-1; D: TRBD1; J: TRBJ1-5; DNA: TGCAGTGTCGGGACAGGGCCGAGTACGGGTCAGCCCCAGCATTTT; CDR3: CSVGTGPSTGQPQHF
size: few; V: TRBV7-8; D: -; J: TRBJ2-7; DNA: TGTGCCAGCAACTTACAGGGCCCCAACGAGCAGTACTTC; CDR3: CASNLQGPNEQYF
size: -; V: TRBV29-1; D: TRBD2; J: TRBJ2-5; DNA: TGCAGCGTTGGTGCTAGCGGGAGGCCAGAGACCCAGTACTTC; CDR3: CSVGASGRPETQYF
size: -; V: TRBV29-1; D: -; J: TRBJ2-1; DNA: TGCAGCGCACCGGCCAGCCAGACGGATGAGCAGTTCTTC; CDR3: CSAPASQTDEQFF
size: few; V: TRBV12-3/TRBV12-4; D: -; J: TRBJ2-7; DNA: TGTGCCACCAGCGGTCGCTCCTACGAGCAGTACTTC; CDR3: CATSGRSYEQYF
size: many; V: TRBV19; D: -; J: TRBJ1-1; DNA: TGTGCCAGCAAGGGGAGCACTGAAGCTTTCTTT; CDR3: CASKGSTEAFF
size: -; V: TRBV6-1; D: -; J: TRBJ1-2; DNA: TGTGCCAGCACCCCCGGGGCCGCGGTCTATGGCTACACCTTC; CDR3: CASTPGAAVYGYTF
size: many; V: TRBV5-1; D: TRBD2; J: TRBJ2-3; DNA: TGCGCCAGCAGCGATTCGGGAGGCTTAACAGATACGCAGTATTTT; CDR3: CASSDSGGLTDTQYF
size: many; V: TRBV5-1; D: -; J: TRBJ2-5; DNA: TGCGCCAGCAGCTCTACTGGGGCGGGAGAGACCCAGTACTTC; CDR3: CASSSTGAGETQYF
size: few; V: TRBV29-1; D: -; J: TRBJ1-1; DNA: TGCAGCGTTGGGAGGGGAGGCACTGAAGCTTTCTTT; CDR3: CSVGRGGTEAFF
size: -; V: TRBV7-2; D: TRBD1; J: TRBJ2-3; DNA: TGTGCCAGCAGGCAAGGGGGCAGCACAGATACGCAGTATTTT; CDR3: CASRQGGSTDTQYF
size: few; V: TRBV20-1; D: -; J: TRBJ2-3; DNA: TGCAGTGCTAGAGATTTAACCAGGGCAGATACGCAGTATTTT; CDR3: CSARDLTRADTQYF
size: few; V: TRBV5-5; D: -; J: TRBJ1-4; DNA: TGTGCCAGCAGCCGTGGACAGAATAATGAAAAACTGTTTTTT; CDR3: CASSRGQNNEKLFF
size: -; V: TRBV7-9; D: TRBD2; J: TRBJ2-2; DNA: TGTGCCAGCAGGCGACTAGCGGGAGTACCTTTTGGAGGGGAGCTGTTTTTT; CDR3: CASRRLAGVPFGGELFF